Listed here is a single T cell receptor beta chain. The CDR3 covers 14 residues. The V end was cut by 4 bases, the J end by 5 bases, with 15 bases between. CDR1 and CDR2 (germline): SGHDT, YYEEEE. After extraction with the RNeasy kit, about 0.5 to 1 ug of the RNA was reverse transcribed using random hexamers. Amplification of TCR beta CDR3 was carried out by immunoSEQ multiplex PCR, which covered 54 Vbeta and 13 Jbeta segments. Each CDR3 protein is one row after TCRdb ran MiXCR on the immunoSEQ multiplex PCR reads. This sample yields approximately 150,000 distinct CDR3 sequences, of which approximately 94% are seen a single time; approximately 0.09% belongs to the top ten. The sample comes from a study of CD8 T cells in Susac syndrome.

The chain is built from TRBV5-6 and TRBJ2-5; perhaps TRBD2 as D (5 bases). The sequence was obtained from a human donor in good health. Material for sequencing was CD4+ T cells from PBMCs. CDR3 in DNA: TGTGCCAGCAGCCGGGATCCGGTCACGGAGACCCAGTACTTC. It translates to CASSRDPVTETQYF.